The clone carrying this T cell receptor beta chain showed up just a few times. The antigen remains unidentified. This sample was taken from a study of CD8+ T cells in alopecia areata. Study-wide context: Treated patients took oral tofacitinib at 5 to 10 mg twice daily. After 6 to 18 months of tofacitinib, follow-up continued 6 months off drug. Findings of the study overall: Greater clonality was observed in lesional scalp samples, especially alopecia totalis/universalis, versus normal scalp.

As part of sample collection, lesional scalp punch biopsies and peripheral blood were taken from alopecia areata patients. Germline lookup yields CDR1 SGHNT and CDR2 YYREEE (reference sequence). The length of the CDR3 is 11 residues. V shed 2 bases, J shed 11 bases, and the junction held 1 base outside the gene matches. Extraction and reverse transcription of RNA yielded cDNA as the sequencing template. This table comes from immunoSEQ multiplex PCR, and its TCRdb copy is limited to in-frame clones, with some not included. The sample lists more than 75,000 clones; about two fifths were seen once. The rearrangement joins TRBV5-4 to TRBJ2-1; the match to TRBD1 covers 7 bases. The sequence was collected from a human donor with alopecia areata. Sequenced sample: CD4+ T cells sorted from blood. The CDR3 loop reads CASSLQGKQFF. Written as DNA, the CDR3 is TGTGCCAGCAGCTTACAGGGGAAGCAGTTCTTC.